The 5 T cell receptor beta chains below all came from one sample that was sequenced in a study of CD8 T cells in Susac syndrome. Random hexamers were used to reverse transcribe roughly 0.5 to 1 ug of RNA. TCRdb independently ran MiXCR on the immunoSEQ multiplex PCR reads; one entry per CDR3 protein. The sample contains roughly 120,000 distinct CDR3 sequences, 85% to 95% of which appear only once. The specimen was CD8+ T cells from PBMCs. The source of these receptors is a human donor with multiple sclerosis.

This clonotype was counted a single time. The V gene is TRBV7-9, the J gene TRBJ2-2; 7 nucleotides match TRBD1. The CDR3 sequence is 15 residues long. From germline, CDR1 is SEHNR and CDR2 FQNEAQ (reference sequence). Trimming cost V 5 bases and J 4 bases; bases outside gene matches: 7. The CDR3 nucleotides read TGTGCCAGCAGCAAAACAGGGGAAAGCACCGGGGAGCTGTTTTTT. It codes for CASSKTGESTGELFF.

The chain carries TRBV20-1 and TRBJ2-5; weak D call: TRBD2 (5 bases). The CDR3 spans 13 residues. Germline CDR1 is DFQATT and CDR2 is SNEGSKA (reference sequence). Trimming removed 3 bases from V and 10 bases from J, with 18 bases in between. The CDR3 nucleotides read TGCAGTGCTAGGGATCGTCTAGCCCTCGACCAGTACTTC. Its translation: CSARDRLALDQYF.

The chain has TRBV10-1 and TRBJ2-5; no clear D gene. In germline, CDR1 is WNHNN, CDR2 SYGVQD (reference sequence). V lost 8 bases, J lost 2 bases, and 15 bases lay in between. CDR3 length: 14 residues. The DNA for the CDR3 is TGCGCCAGCTCCCCAGACCACTTTCAAGAGACCCAGTACTTC. Translation: CASSPDHFQETQYF.

V and J are TRBV20-1 and TRBJ2-7; D might be TRBD1 (7 bases). CDR3 length: 16 amino acids. The V end lost 7 bases, the J end lost 6 bases, and 28 bases lay between the germline ends. CDR1 and CDR2 from the germline V gene are DFQATT and SNEGSKA (reference sequence). The CDR3: CSGLPIDRERVGEQYF. CDR3 in DNA: TGCAGTGGATTACCGATCGACAGGGAGCGGGTCGGCGAGCAGTACTTC.

The genes are TRBV9 and TRBJ2-3; 7 nucleotides agree with TRBD2. CDR1 is SGDLS, CDR2 YYNGEE, per germline. The CDR3 is 15 amino acids. V was pared by 0 bases and J by 0 bases, with 1 base of the junction left unmatched. The CDR3 DNA is TGTGCCAGCAGCGTAGCGGGAGGAAGCACAGATACGCAGTATTTT. Its protein product is CASSVAGGSTDTQYF. The variable domain in full, completed from reference TRBV9 and TRBJ2-3, reads DSGVTQTPKHLITATGQRVTLRCSPRSGDLSVYWYQQSLDQGLQFLIQYYNGEERAKGNILERFSAQQFPDLHSELNLSSLELGDSALYFCASSVAGGSTDTQYFGPGTRLTVL.